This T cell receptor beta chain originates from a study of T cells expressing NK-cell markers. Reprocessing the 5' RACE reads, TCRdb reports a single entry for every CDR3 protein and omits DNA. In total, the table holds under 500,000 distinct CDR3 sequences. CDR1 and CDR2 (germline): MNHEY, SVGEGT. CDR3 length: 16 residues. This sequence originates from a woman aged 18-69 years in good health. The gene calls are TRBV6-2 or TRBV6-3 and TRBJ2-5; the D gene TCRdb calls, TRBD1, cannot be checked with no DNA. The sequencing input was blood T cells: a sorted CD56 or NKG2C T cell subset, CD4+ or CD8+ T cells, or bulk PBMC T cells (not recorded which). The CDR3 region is CASSSYGTGVRETQYF.